Detailed here is one T cell receptor beta chain. As yet, its antigen is unknown. Generation of TCR cDNA used 5'RACE template switching (which added a universal primer site and UMIs). TCRdb passed the 5' RACE reads through MiXCR, listing each CDR3 protein once. The repertoire includes around 100,000 distinct CDR3 sequences, under 6.5% of them detected once, and approximately 39% sits in the top ten. The entry originates in a study of T cells after yellow fever vaccination. Trimming pared 6 bases from V and 2 bases from J, leaving 16 bases between. The CDR3 is 15 residues long. In germline, CDR1 is MNHEY, CDR2 SVGAGI. Study-wide findings and caveats: Clones from primary vaccination mostly reappeared after the booster (roughly 97% CD4, approximately 91% CD8). Repertoires sorted by FACS could include abundant clonotypes that are contaminants from the bulk population.

The material was CD8+ T cells sorted from PBMCs, obtained 10 days after the yellow fever booster vaccination. The receptor's source is a man between 18 and 35 years old who received the YFV17D yellow fever vaccine. V usage is TRBV6-5 and J usage is TRBJ1-1; D is perhaps TRBD1 (5 bases). CDR3 in DNA: TGTGCCAGCAGCTTACTCCTAGGGGCTAACACTGAAGCTTTCTTT. This encodes CASSLLLGANTEAFF.